This section outlines one T cell receptor beta chain sequence together with its context. 60 Vbeta and 13 Jbeta primers were used in PCR. Profiled with immunoSEQ multiplex PCR; TCRdb holds only in-frame clones, not every one. The sample lists about 200,000 clones, approximately 80% occurring once. This sample stems from a study of cytomegalovirus exposure and HLA in healthy donors. The sequence was obtained from a woman aged 25 to 45 in good health and CMV-seropositive. Sequenced input: PBMCs.

Here the CDR3 DNA reads TGTGCCAGCAGCCCGATTCGCGGGGACAGGCAACACAATGAGCAGTTCTTC. Translation gives CASSPIRGDRQHNEQFF. The V gene is TRBV7-9, the J gene TRBJ2-1, with 8 bases lining up with TRBD1. The germline gives CDR1 SEHNR, CDR2 FQNEAQ (reference sequence). Trimming at V came to 5 bases and at J to 5 bases, leaving 14 bases not matched to a gene. The CDR3 has 17 residues.